This T cell receptor (beta chain) came from a study of blood T cell repertoires in COVID-19. Study as a whole: The origin of the acute and convalescent COVID-19 samples was the United States, Italy and Spain. From T cells, B-cell-depleted T cells, or PBMCs came the material, which was cDNA or gDNA.

In the authors' methods: Using reference gene primer amplification, nucleated cell counts were estimated. Measured with immunoSEQ multiplex PCR; TCRdb has only the in-frame clones, and not every one. The DNA gave D and trimming, while V, J and clone size come from that table. This sample has some 120,000 clones; roughly four fifths occur once, and the top ten carry about 8%. The CDR3 runs to 17 residues. V lost 4 bases and J 4 bases, leaving 19 bases between the germline ends. Germline lookup yields CDR1 SGHTA and CDR2 FQGTGA. The sequencing input was peripheral blood. The sequence derives from a man aged 70-80 years with active or convalescent COVID-19. The chain has TRBV7-3 and TRBJ2-2; D possibly corresponds to TRBD2 (7 bases). The CDR3 sequence: CASSSHGGGLGTGELFF. The CDR3 DNA sequence: TGTGCCAGCAGCTCCCATGGGGGGGGCCTGGGCACCGGGGAGCTGTTTTTT.